One sample yielded the 25 T cell receptor beta chains listed below, sequenced in a study of metastatic and nonmetastatic thyroid tumors. TCRdb re-analyzed the PCR reads using MiXCR. Here the sample spans some 39,000 clones, 16% being singletons. Before thyroid surgery, none of the patients had received any treatment. What was sequenced was blood. The receptors come from a female donor with papillary thyroid cancer or a benign thyroid nodule (not recorded which). Some clones in this sample may be carry-over from other donors' samples.

Notes on this clone: A read error may be the cause here, since a much bigger clone is one base away. The same CDR3 arises from other DNA sequences in this sample as well. The chain carries TRBV18 and TRBJ2-3; 11 bases map to TRBD1. The CDR3 has 16 amino acids. Germline assignment: CDR1 KGHSH and CDR2 LQKENI. Trimming at V came to 3 bases and at J to 0 bases, leaving 2 bases not matched to a gene. The CDR3 reads CASSPRTGGSTDTQYF. For the CDR3, the DNA is TGTGCCAGCTCACCCAGGACAGGGGGCAGCACAGATACGCAGTATTTT.

This clone was picked up a small number of times. This specimen includes other DNA sequences encoding the same CDR3. The rearrangement uses TRBV2 and TRBJ2-2; 9 bases align to TRBD1. The V and J ends lost 5 bases and 2 bases, in that order; junction bases with no gene match: 9. The CDR3 extends over 17 amino acids. CDR1 SNHLY and CDR2 FYNNEI come from the germline V gene. This CDR3 is CASSRPGTGTNTGELFF. The DNA for the CDR3 is TGTGCCAGCAGTCGTCCCGGGACAGGGACAAACACCGGGGAGCTGTTTTTT. The full variable domain, with the rest looked up from reference TRBV2 and TRBJ2-2, is EPEVTQTPSHQVTQMGQEVILRCVPISNHLYFYWYRQILGQKVEFLVSFYNNEISEKSEIFDDQFSVERPDGSNFTLKIRSTKLEDSAMYFCASSRPGTGTNTGELFFGEGSRLTVL.

This clone appeared a few times. This chain links TRBV6-1 with TRBJ1-3; no definite D call. Trimming took off 3 bases at V and 4 bases at J, with 7 bases between the two ends. CDR1 is MNHNS and CDR2 is SASEGT in the germline V gene. The CDR3 covers 13 residues. CDR3 sequence reads: CASSEDGGNTIYF. As DNA, the CDR3 is TGTGCCAGCAGTGAGGACGGAGGAAACACCATATATTTT.

This clone was counted many times. The chain uses TRBV6-1 and TRBJ1-2; TRBD1 matches at 8 bases. J lost 7 bases, V lost 4 bases, and 5 bases had no gene match. CDR1 is MNHNS and CDR2 is SASEGT in the germline V gene. This CDR3 contains 13 residues. In nucleotides, the CDR3 is TGTGCCAGCAGTGCACAGGGGGTAGGTGGCTACACCTTC. Protein: CASSAQGVGGYTF.

The chain links TRBV30 to TRBJ2-7, with D unresolved. The V and J ends lost 5 bases and 2 bases respectively, with 10 bases between them. The CDR3 extends over 12 amino acids. CDR1 and CDR2 from the germline V gene are GTSNPN and SVGIG (reference sequence). The CDR3 nucleotides are TGTGCCTGGGGCTTCCGGGCCTACGAGCAGTACTTC. It specifies CAWGFRAYEQYF. The full variable domain, its missing parts supplied by reference TRBV30 and TRBJ2-7, is SQTIHQWPATLVQPVGSPLSLECTVEGTSNPNLYWYRQAAGRGLQLLFYSVGIGQISSEVPQNLSASRPQDRQFILSSKKLLLSDSGFYLCAWGFRAYEQYFGPGTRLTVT.

In this sample, this clone turned up many times. The chain employs TRBV5-5 and TRBJ2-7; D unclear. V was shortened by 0 bases and J by 4 bases, with 14 bases between the two germline ends. The germline V gene has CDR1 SGHKS and CDR2 YYEKEE (reference sequence). This CDR3 has 15 residues. The DNA for the CDR3 is TGTGCCAGCAGCTTGGCAGGTTTAGAAAGGTACGAGCAGTACTTC. This gives the protein CASSLAGLERYEQYF.

This clone has only a few counts. This rearrangement joins TRBV24-1 to TRBJ2-3; D not resolved. V gave up 2 bases and J gave up 3 bases, with 8 bases separating them. The germline CDR1 and CDR2 sequences are KGHDR and SFDVKD. This CDR3 is 14 amino acids long. In DNA form, the CDR3 reads TGTGCCACCAGTGATTGGACCGAGACAGATACGCAGTATTTT. As protein: CATSDWTETDTQYF.

The genes are TRBV6-1 and TRBJ2-1; D possibly matches TRBD1 or TRBD2 (5 bases each). Germline V CDR1 and CDR2: MNHNS, SASEGT. CDR3 length: 13 residues. V was pared by 5 bases and J by 7 bases, with 12 bases between. The CDR3 DNA reads TGTGCCAGCAGTCCGGGGCTAGCAAATGAGCAGTTCTTC. Its translation: CASSPGLANEQFF.

This chain uses TRBV11-2 with TRBJ1-1; D unresolved. Germline lookup yields CDR1 SGHAT and CDR2 FQNNGV. This CDR3 is built from 13 residues. The ends were cut back, 0 bases at V and 11 bases at J, with 13 bases in the middle. The CDR3: CASSLDRGMPAFF. The CDR3 nucleotides are TGTGCCAGCAGCTTAGATCGAGGCATGCCGGCTTTCTTT. Looking up the rest from reference TRBV11-2 and TRBJ1-1 gives the full variable domain: EAGVAQSPRYKIIEKRQSVAFWCNPISGHATLYWYQQILGQGPKLLIQFQNNGVVDDSQLPKDRFSAERLKGVDSTLKIQPAKLEDSAVYLCASSLDRGMPAFFGQGTRLTVV.

This sequence joins TRBV9 and TRBJ2-7, with a possible D match to TRBD2 (5 bases). Germline lookup yields CDR1 SGDLS and CDR2 YYNGEE. The CDR3 sequence is 14 residues long. Trimming shortened V by 4 bases and J by 1 base, and 12 bases separated the two germline ends. The CDR3 is CASSSLGSSYEQYF. DNA of the CDR3: TGTGCCAGCAGCTCCCTAGGGAGTTCCTACGAGCAGTACTTC.

About this clone itself: A much more abundant neighbour one base away suggests this may be a read error. V usage is TRBV10-2 and J usage is TRBJ2-5; D is possibly TRBD1 or TRBD2 (5 bases each). The length of the CDR3 is 14 residues. Germline V CDR1 and CDR2: WSHSY, SAAADI. Between the trimmed V and J ends, which lost 5 bases and 7 bases, there was a span of 17 bases. CDR3 coding DNA: TGCGCCAGCAGTCCAGGGCAGTTGGACTCGACCCAGTACTTC. Translating it yields CASSPGQLDSTQYF.

This clone was counted many times. The chain carries TRBV27 and TRBJ1-3; 9 bases are a match to TRBD1. The CDR3 is 15 residues long. The germline gives CDR1 MNHEY, CDR2 SMNVEV (reference sequence). The V gene end was trimmed by 5 bases and the J gene end by 2 bases; junction bases not matched to a gene: 4. The CDR3, as DNA: TGTGCCAGCAGTCGGACAGGGGTGGCTGGAAACACCATATATTTT. It specifies CASSRTGVAGNTIYF.

This clone was picked up many times. The chain couples TRBV3-1 to TRBJ1-3, with D possibly matching TRBD1 (5 bases). Trimming took off 5 bases at V and 0 bases at J, with 14 bases between the two ends. The CDR3 runs 16 residues. The germline gives CDR1 LGHDT, CDR2 YNNKEL (reference sequence). The CDR3 sequence is CASSSYPGSSGNTIYF. In DNA form, the CDR3 reads TGTGCCAGCAGCTCATATCCAGGGAGCTCTGGAAACACCATATATTTT.

The rearrangement joins TRBV19 to TRBJ2-3; the D is unclear. In germline, CDR1 is LNHDA, CDR2 SQIVND (reference sequence). Trimming left V 3 bases short and J 0 bases short, with 10 bases between. This CDR3 has 15 amino acids. CDR3 region: CASSIDPVSTDTQYF. As DNA, the CDR3 is TGTGCCAGTAGTATCGATCCGGTCAGCACAGATACGCAGTATTTT.

The sample holds many counts of this clone. The CDR3 is CASSLDSEQFF. CDR3 nucleotide sequence: TGTGCCAGCAGCCTCGACAGTGAGCAGTTCTTC. The chain carries TRBV11-2 and TRBJ2-1, with TRBD1 as a possible D gene (5 bases). The V end lost 5 bases, the J end lost 9 bases, and 8 bases lay between the germline ends. CDR1 and CDR2 (germline): SGHAT, FQNNGV. This CDR3 is 11 amino acids long.

This clone was seen ten or more times. The J gene is TRBJ2-2, the V gene TRBV7-8, with D tentatively TRBD1 (5 bases). The V gene's germline CDR1 is SGHVS and CDR2 FQNEAQ. The CDR3 consists of 14 residues. The V gene lost 4 bases and the J gene lost 9 bases, with 15 bases spanning the gap. CDR3 in amino acids: CASSSAGAGRELFF. The CDR3 coding sequence is TGTGCCAGCAGCTCAGCTGGGGCTGGGCGGGAGCTGTTTTTT.

The V call is TRBV27, the J call TRBJ2-7; D not resolved. The CDR3 has 15 amino acids. The V end was cut by 7 bases, the J end by 3 bases, with 19 bases between. Germline loops: CDR1 MNHEY, CDR2 SMNVEV (reference sequence). The CDR3 DNA reads as TGTGCCAGCAAAAGGTCCGGCAGGTGTATCTACGAGCAGTACTTC. Its protein is CASKRSGRCIYEQYF.

The table lists this clone with many counts. The chain couples TRBV2 to TRBJ2-3; 9 nucleotides line up with TRBD2. CDR3 length: 13 residues. The trim removed 7 bases at V and 4 bases at J, leaving 3 bases unmatched. Germline CDR1 is SNHLY and CDR2 is FYNNEI. CDR3 nucleotide sequence: TGTGCCAGCACGCGGGAGGGGGCAGATACGCAGTATTTT. The encoded protein is CASTREGADTQYF.

This clone was counted many times. The chain combines TRBV19 with TRBJ1-5; 12 nucleotides align to TRBD1. This CDR3 region has 19 residues. Per germline, CDR1 LNHDA and CDR2 SQIVND (reference sequence). Trimming cost V 1 base and J 2 bases; bases outside gene matches: 9. CDR3 protein: CASSIGGDRGRFGNQPQHF. Here the CDR3 DNA reads TGTGCCAGTAGTATAGGTGGGGACAGGGGGCGCTTCGGCAATCAGCCCCAGCATTTT.

This clone showed up just a few times. Since a much larger clone is just one base distant, this may be a read error. The chain carries TRBV29-1 and TRBJ1-1, with a weak D call TRBD1 (6 bases). The CDR3 consists of 12 residues. Germline V gives CDR1 SQVTM, CDR2 ANQGSEA. The CDR3 spells CSAMQGNTEVFF. CDR3 bases: TGCAGCGCAATGCAGGGGAACACTGAAGTTTTCTTT.

This clone was observed at least ten times. The chain carries TRBV5-1 and TRBJ1-5, with no clear D. CDR1 and CDR2 (germline): SGHRS, YFSETQ. This CDR3 spans 15 amino acids. The V and J ends lost 0 bases and 5 bases respectively, with 12 bases between them. The CDR3 nucleotides are TGCGCCAGCAGCTTGGGGCCAGCGGGAGATCAGCCCCAGCATTTT. Its protein product is CASSLGPAGDQPQHF.

As to this clone: Germline is not matched at one junction end, which may reflect a read error. The chain combines TRBV12-3 or TRBV12-4 with TRBJ2-1; D may be TRBD2 (6 bases). The CDR3 runs 16 residues. CDR3 protein: CASSAIWRDRYNEHFF. The CDR3 DNA sequence: TGTGCCAGCAGTGCCATTTGGAGGGATCGGTACAATGAGCATTTCTTC.

This clone showed up many times. Written as DNA, the CDR3 is TGTGCCAGCATTAGGGACAGATCAGACGATGAGCAGTTCTTC. Amino acids: CASIRDRSDDEQFF. This sequence joins TRBV2 and TRBJ2-1; 7 bases are a match to TRBD1. Germline V gene data show CDR1 as SNHLY and CDR2 as FYNNEI. V shed 7 bases, J shed 8 bases, and the junction held 11 bases outside the gene matches. This CDR3 comprises 14 residues.

This clone showed up many times. CDR3: CASSLQGRGNQPQHF. CDR3 nucleotides: TGTGCCAGCAGCCTACAGGGGAGAGGCAATCAGCCCCAGCATTTT. This sequence joins TRBV7-2 and TRBJ1-5; TRBD1 matches at 7 bases. The V gene end was trimmed by 5 bases and the J gene end by 2 bases; junction bases not matched to a gene: 6. CDR3 length equals 15 residues. The germline V gene encodes CDR1 SGHTA and CDR2 FQGNSA.

The V and J genes are TRBV30 and TRBJ2-7, with 8 bases lining up with TRBD1. This CDR3 is 15 amino acids long. The ends lost 2 bases at V and 4 bases at J; junction bases unmatched: 10. Germline CDR1 is GTSNPN and CDR2 is SVGIG (reference sequence). The CDR3 sequence: CAWSSFQGAVYEQYF. DNA of the CDR3: TGTGCCTGGAGTTCGTTCCAGGGGGCAGTTTACGAGCAGTACTTC.